What follows is one T cell receptor beta chain and its context. The data are from a study of CD8 T cells in Susac syndrome. Blood CD8+ and CD4+ T cells underwent high-throughput TCR beta sequencing. Patients with Susac syndrome met the recently defined diagnostic criteria for definite or probable disease. Germline V lookup: CDR1 SGDLS, CDR2 YYNGEE. CDR3 size: 14 residues. Trimming took 3 bases from V and 2 from J, leaving 12 bases between them. Reverse transcription used about 0.5 to 1 ug RNA and random hexamers. It was immunoSEQ multiplex PCR that amplified TCR beta CDR3 across 54 Vbeta and 13 Jbeta. MiXCR, applied by TCRdb to the immunoSEQ multiplex PCR reads, yields one record per CDR3 protein. The sample contains some 140,000 distinct CDR3 sequences, 85% to 95% of which appear only once.

This chain joins TRBV9 and TRBJ2-7; tentatively, D is TRBD2 (6 bases). The sequence came from a human donor with Susac syndrome. The material sequenced was CD8+ T cells from PBMCs. The CDR3 nucleotides are TGTGCCAGCAGCGGGGGGGACTTCGCCTACGAGCAGTACTTC. Encoded protein: CASSGGDFAYEQYF. The entire variable domain, with the rest obtained from reference TRBV9 and TRBJ2-7, is as follows: DSGVTQTPKHLITATGQRVTLRCSPRSGDLSVYWYQQSLDQGLQFLIQYYNGEERAKGNILERFSAQQFPDLHSELNLSSLELGDSALYFCASSGGDFAYEQYFGPGTRLTVT.